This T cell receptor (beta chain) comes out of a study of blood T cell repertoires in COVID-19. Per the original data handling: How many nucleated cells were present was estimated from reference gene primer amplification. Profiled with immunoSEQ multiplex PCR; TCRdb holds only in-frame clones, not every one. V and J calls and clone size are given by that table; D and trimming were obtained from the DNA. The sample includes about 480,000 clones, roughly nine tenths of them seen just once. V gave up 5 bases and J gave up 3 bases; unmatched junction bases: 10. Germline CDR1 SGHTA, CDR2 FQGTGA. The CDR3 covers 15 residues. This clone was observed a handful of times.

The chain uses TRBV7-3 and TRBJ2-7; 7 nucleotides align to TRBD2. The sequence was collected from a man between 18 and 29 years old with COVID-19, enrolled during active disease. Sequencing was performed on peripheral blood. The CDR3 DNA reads TGTGCCAGCAGCCGCGACGGGACTACGTACTACGAGCAGTACTTC. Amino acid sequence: CASSRDGTTYYEQYF.